The clone carrying this T cell receptor beta chain appeared once. Clones were sequenced by immunoSEQ multiplex PCR, and TCRdb holds only the in-frame ones, with some missing. This sample has under 400,000 clones, with roughly 90% found just once. The sample comes from a study of cytomegalovirus exposure and HLA in healthy donors. Germline lookup yields CDR1 KGHSH and CDR2 LQKENI. The CDR3 totals 15 residues. J lost 7 bases, V lost 1 base, and 5 bases had no gene match. The chain links TRBV18 to TRBJ1-4; 8 positions agree with TRBD1. The source is a woman between 18 and 30 years old in good health and CMV-seronegative. The source material was PBMCs. For the CDR3, the DNA is TGTGCCAGCTCACCACGACAGGGGCGGGGTGAAAAACTGTTTTTT. It specifies CASSPRQGRGEKLFF.